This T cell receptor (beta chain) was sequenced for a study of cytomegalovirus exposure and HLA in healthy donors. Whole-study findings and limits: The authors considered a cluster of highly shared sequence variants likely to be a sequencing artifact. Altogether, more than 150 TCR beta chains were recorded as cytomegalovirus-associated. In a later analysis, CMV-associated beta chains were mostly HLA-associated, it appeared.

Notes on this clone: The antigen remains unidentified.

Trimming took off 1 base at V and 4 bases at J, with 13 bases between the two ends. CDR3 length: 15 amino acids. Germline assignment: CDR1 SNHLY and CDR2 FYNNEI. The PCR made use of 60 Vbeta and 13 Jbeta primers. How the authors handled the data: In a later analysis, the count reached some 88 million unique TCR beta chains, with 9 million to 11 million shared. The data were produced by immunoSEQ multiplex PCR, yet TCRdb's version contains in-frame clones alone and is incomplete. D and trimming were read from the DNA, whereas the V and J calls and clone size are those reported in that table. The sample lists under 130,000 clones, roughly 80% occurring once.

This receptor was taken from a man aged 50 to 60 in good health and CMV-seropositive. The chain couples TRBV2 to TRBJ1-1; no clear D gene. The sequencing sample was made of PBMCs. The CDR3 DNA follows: TGTGCCAGCAGTGAAGGTCCCCGGGCGGGCACTGAAGCTTTCTTT. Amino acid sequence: CASSEGPRAGTEAFF.